These T cell receptor beta chains were read from a single sample in a study of regulatory T cells in long-lasting Graves disease. MiXCR, run by TCRdb on the multiplex PCR reads, gives a single entry per CDR3 protein. The sample shows about 430,000 distinct CDR3 sequences, over 12% of them seen only once. These data were also filed under a second study, of T cells in Graves' hyperthyroidism and ophthalmopathy.

The sequencing here drew on peripheral blood mononuclear cells (PBMCs), taken at new diagnosis, from a patient treated with antithyroid drugs. The receptor source for this set is a woman aged 35 to 49 with Graves disease. Each CDR3 is given with its conserved first and last residue. A D gene is named only where the DNA matches it firmly. Clone size is stated in some rows and not others, as once, few, many or a class when expanded.

cdr3_aa cdr3_nt v_call clone_size d_call j_call
CSAAVGSGQETQYF TGCAGTGCCGCTGTAGGGAGCGGACAAGAGACCCAGTACTTC TRBV20-1 few NA TRBJ2-5
CASSLTSANTGELFF TGCGCCAGCAGCTTGACATCCGCGAACACCGGGGAGCTGTTTTTT TRBV5-1 many NA TRBJ2-2
CASSPWTGGAETQYF TGTGCCAGCAGCCCGTGGACAGGGGGCGCGGAGACCCAGTACTTC TRBV14 NA TRBD1 TRBJ2-5
CASSSSGTEVTQYF TGTGCCAGCAGCTCCTCGGGGACGGAAGTAACGCAGTATTTT TRBV7-3 many NA TRBJ2-3
CASSQYDTQYF TGTGCCAGCAGCCAATACGATACGCAGTATTTT TRBV3-1 many NA TRBJ2-3
CASNRRGLDEQFF TGTGCCAGCAATAGGCGGGGGCTCGATGAGCAGTTCTTC TRBV27 many NA TRBJ2-1
CSARGGFTLETQYF TGCAGTGCTAGAGGTGGTTTTACTTTGGAGACCCAGTACTTC TRBV20-1 many NA TRBJ2-5
CSARDPQRREQFF TGCAGTGCTAGAGATCCACAGCGTCGGGAGCAGTTCTTC TRBV20-1 NA NA TRBJ2-1
CASSLGRGLGNEQYF TGTGCCAGCAGCTTGGGCAGGGGGTTGGGGAACGAGCAGTACTTC TRBV11-2 NA TRBD1 TRBJ2-7
CASSLGTDSYGYTF TGTGCCAGCAGCTTAGGGACGGACAGTTATGGCTACACCTTC TRBV7-9 few NA TRBJ1-2
CASSLTGGGVGELFF TGCGCCAGCAGCTTAACAGGGGGCGGTGTCGGGGAGCTGTTTTTT TRBV5-1 few TRBD1 TRBJ2-2
CASSDSFTEAFF TGCGCCAGCTCGGACAGCTTTACTGAAGCTTTCTTT TRBV5-1 few NA TRBJ1-1
CASSTYGQVGNTIYF TGTGCCAGCAGTACTTATGGTCAGGTTGGAAACACCATATATTTT TRBV12-3/TRBV12-4 NA NA TRBJ1-3
CASSWGQGAGEAFF TGTGCCAGCAGCTGGGGACAGGGGGCTGGTGAAGCTTTCTTT TRBV7-6 few TRBD1 TRBJ1-1
CASSFTSGSSGELFF TGCGCCAGCAGCTTTACTAGCGGGAGTAGCGGGGAGCTGTTTTTT TRBV5-1 many TRBD2 TRBJ2-2
CASTLDRGSYNEQFF TGTGCCAGCACCCTAGACAGGGGCTCCTACAATGAGCAGTTCTTC TRBV11-2 many TRBD1 TRBJ2-1
CASSLNEGEQYF TGCGCCAGCAGCTTGAATGAAGGGGAGCAGTACTTC TRBV5-1 many NA TRBJ2-7
CASSFSAGVYNEQFF TGTGCCAGCAGTTTCTCAGCGGGAGTTTACAATGAGCAGTTCTTC TRBV12-3/TRBV12-4 few TRBD2 TRBJ2-1
CASKPGATNEKLFF TGTGCCAGCAAGCCGGGTGCAACTAATGAAAAACTGTTTTTT TRBV7-2 many NA TRBJ1-4
CASSWTGGRTEAFF TGTGCCAGCAGCTGGACAGGGGGGAGGACTGAAGCTTTCTTT TRBV27 many TRBD1 TRBJ1-1
CASSTLAGAYEQYF TGTGCCAGCAGTACACTAGCGGGGGCCTACGAGCAGTACTTC TRBV27 many TRBD2 TRBJ2-7
CASSLVKGAGYEQFF TGTGCCAGCAGCTTAGTTAAGGGAGCCGGCTATGAGCAGTTCTTC TRBV7-2 many NA TRBJ2-1
CASSSTGRPYEQYF TGTGCCAGCAGCTCGACAGGGAGGCCCTACGAGCAGTACTTC TRBV11-3 many NA TRBJ2-7
CASSSGGGRRYTQYF TGTGCCAGCAGTTCGGGGGGCGGGAGACGATATACGCAGTATTTT TRBV12-3/TRBV12-4 many NA TRBJ2-3
CASSPLTSGRSYEQYF TGTGCCAGCAGTCCCCTGACTAGCGGTCGATCCTACGAGCAGTACTTC TRBV27 many TRBD2 TRBJ2-7
CSVEPQETQYF TGCAGCGTGGAGCCACAAGAGACCCAGTACTTC TRBV29-1 few NA TRBJ2-5
CASSRLTGNTEAFF TGTGCCAGCAGCCGTTTGACAGGGAACACTGAAGCTTTCTTT TRBV3-1 many NA TRBJ1-1
CASSSITGLDQTQYF TGCGCCAGCAGCTCAATCACAGGGTTGGATCAGACCCAGTACTTC TRBV5-1 many NA TRBJ2-5
CASSQTSGRSSYEQYF TGTGCCAGCAGCCAAACTAGCGGACGTAGCTCCTACGAGCAGTACTTC TRBV7-2 NA TRBD2 TRBJ2-7
CSARDRGRAIYGYTF TGCAGTGCTAGAGATAGAGGCAGGGCAATCTATGGCTACACCTTC TRBV20-1 few NA TRBJ1-2
CASSPPGGVTGEPFF TGTGCCAGCAGCCCACCGGGAGGGGTCACCGGGGAGCCGTTTTTT TRBV7-9 NA TRBD2 TRBJ2-2
CASGDGDRNTEAFF TGCGCCAGCGGGGATGGGGACCGGAACACTGAAGCTTTCTTT TRBV5-1 NA NA TRBJ1-1
CASSPRSGGSPYEQYF TGTGCCAGCTCACCACGATCTGGCGGGTCCCCCTACGAGCAGTACTTC TRBV18 NA NA TRBJ2-7
CSARPQAYEQFF TGCAGTGCTAGACCCCAGGCGTATGAGCAGTTCTTC TRBV20-1 few NA TRBJ2-1
CASGTDSGNTIYF TGTGCCAGCGGCACTGACTCTGGAAACACCATATATTTT TRBV12-3/TRBV12-4 many NA TRBJ1-3
CASSPGGYNSPLHF TGTGCCAGCTCACCGGGAGGATACAATTCACCCCTCCACTTT TRBV18 many NA TRBJ1-6
CASSALGTAGYTF TGTGCCAGCAGTGCGCTGGGGACAGCTGGCTACACCTTC TRBV6-1 NA TRBD1 TRBJ1-2
CATSRDPGAVRETQYF TGTGCCACCAGCAGAGATCCGGGGGCGGTGAGAGAGACCCAGTACTTC TRBV15 many NA TRBJ2-5
CSGGDRDNEQFF TGCAGCGGAGGGGACAGAGACAATGAGCAGTTCTTC TRBV29-1 NA TRBD1 TRBJ2-1
CASSEGHTGGYNEQFF TGCGCCAGCAGCGAGGGCCACACCGGGGGCTACAATGAGCAGTTCTTC TRBV5-1 NA NA TRBJ2-1
CASSPSDPPTSHRNTIYF TGTGCCAGCTCCCCGTCCGACCCACCGACCTCGCACCGAAACACCATATATTTT TRBV18 few NA TRBJ1-3
CASSRLAVSYNEQFF TGTGCCAGCAGTCGACTAGCGGTCTCCTACAATGAGCAGTTCTTC TRBV27 many TRBD2 TRBJ2-1
CASSPGQGWVQETQYF TGTGCCAGCAGCCCCGGACAGGGATGGGTCCAAGAGACCCAGTACTTC TRBV3-1 many TRBD1 TRBJ2-5
CSARVESGRQGRSYNEQFF TGCAGTGCTAGAGTAGAGAGTGGGCGCCAGGGGAGATCCTACAATGAGCAGTTCTTC TRBV20-1 NA NA TRBJ2-1
CASSLSGQGLYEQFF TGTGCCAGCAGTTTATCAGGACAGGGCCTCTATGAGCAGTTCTTC TRBV27 many TRBD1 TRBJ2-1